Following are 8 T cell receptor beta chains from one sample sequenced in a study of CD8 T cells in ankylosing spondylitis. TCRdb passed the 5' RACE reads through MiXCR, listing each CDR3 protein once. The sample gives 200,000 to 250,000 distinct CDR3 sequences, about 11% of which show up once; about 20% is in the top ten. The sequenced sample consisted of blood, either unsorted or a sorted T cell fraction (not recorded which). Source of these receptors: a male donor with ankylosing spondylitis or in good health (not recorded which).

The chain has TRBV2 and TRBJ2-5; 11 positions match TRBD2. The CDR3 is made up of 15 amino acids. After removal of 6 bases from V and 4 bases from J, the junction contained 7 bases not matched to a gene. The germline V gene has CDR1 SNHLY and CDR2 FYNNEI. The CDR3 nucleotides are TGTGCCAGCAGGGGCGGAACTAGCGGGGGAGAGACCCAGTACTTC. Protein: CASRGGTSGGETQYF.

This clonotype was counted many times. The V gene is TRBV28, the J gene TRBJ1-1, with a weak D call TRBD1 (6 bases). Germline assignment: CDR1 MDHEN and CDR2 SYDVKM. The CDR3 totals 19 residues. V was trimmed by 5 bases and J by 0 bases, leaving 25 bases between them. DNA of the CDR3: TGTGCCAGCAGTCCCTTCCTGGCGGGGGCCAAAGCCCTGAACACTGAAGCTTTCTTT. Protein product: CASSPFLAGAKALNTEAFF.

The gene calls are TRBV6-5 and TRBJ2-1; perhaps TRBD1 as D (7 bases). CDR3 size: 14 residues. Looked up from germline, CDR1 is MNHEY and CDR2 is SVGAGI. The V end was cut by 4 bases, the J end by 6 bases, with 13 bases between. The CDR3 nucleotides are TGTGCCAGCAGTTCGACAGGGAGGTTCAATGAGCAGTTCTTC. This gives the protein CASSSTGRFNEQFF.

Remarks on this clonotype: A much more abundant neighbour one base away suggests this may be a read error. No conserved phenylalanine or tryptophan ends this CDR3, so it is likely a read error. V and J are TRBV5-1 and TRBJ1-5, with a tentative D call TRBD1 (6 bases). The V and J ends lost 3 bases and 9 bases respectively, with 13 bases between them. Germline V gives CDR1 SGHRS, CDR2 YFSETQ. The CDR3 length is 13 residues. The CDR3: CASSSQGSGPQHS. In DNA form, the CDR3 reads TGCGCCAGCAGCTCCCAGGGGTCAGGGCCCCAGCATTCT.

V and J are TRBV9 and TRBJ1-2; weak D call: TRBD1 (5 bases). V was trimmed by 2 bases and J by 8 bases, leaving 16 bases between them. CDR1 and CDR2 from the germline V gene are SGDLS and YYNGEE. CDR3 size: 14 residues. CDR3 nucleotides: TGTGCCAGCAGCGTGGGGGACGGGGGAGCGGGCTACACCTTC. Amino acid sequence: CASSVGDGGAGYTF.

In this sample, this clonotype turned up many times. The gene calls are TRBV12-3 or TRBV12-4 and TRBJ2-2, with TRBD1 matching 7 bases. The CDR3 sequence is 15 residues long. After removal of 1 base from V and 4 bases from J, the junction contained 3 bases not matched to a gene. The CDR3 nucleotides read TGTGCCAGCAGTTTAGGGGACAGAGCCACCGGGGAGCTGTTTTTT. Protein: CASSLGDRATGELFF.

The table lists this clonotype with many counts. The rearrangement links TRBV6-5 to TRBJ2-3; 7 bases align to TRBD1. The junction had 9 bases not matched to a gene; V was cut back by 0 bases and J by 0 bases. The germline CDR1 and CDR2 sequences are MNHEY and SVGAGI. This CDR3 has 18 amino acids. For the CDR3, the DNA is TGTGCCAGCAGTTACTCGCTTACCAGGACAGGCAGCACAGATACGCAGTATTTT. Residues: CASSYSLTRTGSTDTQYF.

This clonotype appeared many times. The chain employs TRBV5-1 and TRBJ1-2; D remains unclear. CDR1 and CDR2 from the germline V gene are SGHRS and YFSETQ. Trimming cost V 0 bases and J 4 bases, with 4 bases left between them. The CDR3 runs 12 residues. CDR3 residues: CASSLDSYGYTF. The CDR3 region has the DNA TGCGCCAGCAGCTTGGACAGCTATGGCTACACCTTC.